The 18 T cell receptor beta chains in this list originate from one sample, sequenced in a study of technical replicates of blood from several donors. The method was immunoSEQ multiplex PCR; TCRdb's version includes in-frame clones alone and lacks a portion of them. The data contain 90,000 or so clones, 95% of them seen just once; the ten biggest clones take up 0.34%. The material sequenced was T cells isolated from PBMCs. The receptors shown here come from a human donor in good health.

This sequence joins TRBV29-1 and TRBJ2-7, with unresolved D. CDR1 is SQVTM and CDR2 is ANQGSEA in the germline V gene. The V and J ends lost 1 base and 2 bases respectively, with 3 bases between them. This CDR3 contains 11 residues. The CDR3 spells CSVEVTYEQYF. Here the CDR3 DNA reads TGCAGCGTTGAAGTTACCTACGAGCAGTACTTC.

V gene TRBV13 combines with J gene TRBJ2-3; TRBD2 aligns across 15 bases. Looked up from germline, CDR1 is PRHDT and CDR2 is FYEKMQ (reference sequence). The CDR3 has 17 residues. V lost 6 bases, J lost 3 bases, and 7 bases stayed unmatched. CDR3 region: CASRRTSGRVWTDTQYF. CDR3 in DNA: TGTGCCAGCAGGAGGACTAGCGGGAGGGTGTGGACAGATACGCAGTATTTT.

The chain links TRBV5-6 to TRBJ1-1; 8 bases line up with TRBD1. Looked up from germline, CDR1 is SGHDT and CDR2 is YYEEEE. This CDR3 region has 13 residues. V lost 7 bases and J lost 5; bases outside the gene matches: 7. The CDR3 region is CASAGGGRTEAFF. CDR3 DNA: TGTGCCAGCGCAGGGGGCGGTAGGACTGAAGCTTTCTTT.

This chain connects TRBV5-1 to TRBJ2-7; D is perhaps TRBD2 (6 bases). Germline V gene data show CDR1 as SGHRS and CDR2 as YFSETQ. V was clipped by 6 bases and J by 2 bases, with 15 bases between them. The CDR3 contains 14 residues. The CDR3 sequence is CASTSYSGTYEQYF. CDR3 DNA: TGCGCCAGCACCTCCTATAGCGGAACCTACGAGCAGTACTTC.

A single count supports this clone. This chain joins TRBV5-4 and TRBJ1-2; D remains unclear. The CDR3 has 14 amino acids. Germline CDR1 and CDR2: SGHNT and YYREEE (reference sequence). Trimming shortened V by 0 bases and J by 3 bases, and 9 bases separated the two germline ends. The CDR3: CASSLALGDYGYTF. For the CDR3, the DNA is TGTGCCAGCAGCTTGGCCCTGGGAGACTATGGCTACACCTTC.

V usage is TRBV7-9 and J usage is TRBJ2-3; the D is unclear. Germline CDR1 SEHNR, CDR2 FQNEAQ (reference sequence). The CDR3 has 12 residues. Deletions cut 4 bases from V and 2 bases from J, with 4 bases between. For the CDR3, the DNA is TGTGCCAGCAGCTCTTTCACAGATACGCAGTATTTT. It codes for CASSSFTDTQYF. The complete variable domain, with remaining parts taken from reference TRBV7-9 and TRBJ2-3, reads DTGVSQNPRHKITKRGQNVTFRCDPISEHNRLYWYRQTLGQGPEFLTYFQNEAQLEKSRLLSDRFSAERPKGSFSTLEIQRTEQGDSAMYLCASSSFTDTQYFGPGTRLTVL.

The chain is built from TRBV29-1 and TRBJ1-2, with TRBD1 as a possible D gene (5 bases). V lost 1 base and J lost 4, with 10 bases in between. The CDR3 length is 13 residues. The germline V gene has CDR1 SQVTM and CDR2 ANQGSEA. CDR3 in amino acids: CSVEVAGSYGYTF. Here the CDR3 DNA reads TGCAGCGTTGAAGTGGCAGGGTCCTATGGCTACACCTTC.

The V and J genes are TRBV13 and TRBJ2-3, with 8 bases identical to TRBD2. Germline CDR1 reads PRHDT; CDR2 reads FYEKMQ (reference sequence). The CDR3 sequence is 14 residues long. V lost 5 bases, J lost 2 bases, and 3 bases stayed unmatched. CDR3 DNA sequence: TGTGCCAGCAGCCCGCGGGAGGCCACAGATACGCAGTATTTT. It specifies CASSPREATDTQYF.

This sequence joins TRBV9 and TRBJ2-7, with a tentative D call TRBD2 (5 bases). Germline CDR1 reads SGDLS; CDR2 reads YYNGEE. The CDR3 totals 16 residues. The V gene lost 0 bases and the J gene lost 2 bases, with 15 bases spanning the gap. Written as DNA, the CDR3 is TGTGCCAGCAGCGTAGCTGCTGGAGCGGATACCTACGAGCAGTACTTC. Its protein product is CASSVAAGADTYEQYF. Full variable domain (rest looked up from reference TRBV9 and TRBJ2-7): DSGVTQTPKHLITATGQRVTLRCSPRSGDLSVYWYQQSLDQGLQFLIQYYNGEERAKGNILERFSAQQFPDLHSELNLSSLELGDSALYFCASSVAAGADTYEQYFGPGTRLTVT.

This chain connects TRBV11-2 to TRBJ1-2; the D gene is possibly TRBD1 (5 bases). V was pared by 3 bases and J by 0 bases, with 8 bases between. There are 14 residues in the CDR3. CDR1 and CDR2 from the germline V gene are SGHAT and FQNNGV. CDR3 bases: TGTGCCAGCAGCTTCGACAGAACTAACTATGGCTACACCTTC. Translating gives CASSFDRTNYGYTF.

The CDR3 coding sequence is TGTGCCAGCAGCCCCGCTAGCGACACCGGGGAGCTGTTTTTT. Protein: CASSPASDTGELFF. The chain carries TRBV5-5 and TRBJ2-2, with a tentative D call TRBD2 (6 bases). V gave up 4 bases and J gave up 3 bases, with 10 bases separating them. This CDR3 spans 14 amino acids. CDR1 and CDR2 (germline): SGHKS, YYEKEE (reference sequence).

The CDR3 nucleotides are TGTGCCAGCAGCGTAGTTCTAGCGGGAGTAGGTACGCAGTATTTT. Protein: CASSVVLAGVGTQYF. This chain joins TRBV9 and TRBJ2-3; 10 nucleotides line up with TRBD2. The CDR3 sequence is 15 residues long. The trim removed 0 bases at V and 8 bases at J, leaving 6 bases unmatched. Germline-derived CDR1 and CDR2 are SGDLS and YYNGEE. Full variable domain (remainder filled in from reference TRBV9 and TRBJ2-3): DSGVTQTPKHLITATGQRVTLRCSPRSGDLSVYWYQQSLDQGLQFLIQYYNGEERAKGNILERFSAQQFPDLHSELNLSSLELGDSALYFCASSVVLAGVGTQYFGPGTRLTVL.

The count of this clone is one. The chain is built from TRBV7-3 and TRBJ2-3; 7 bases map to TRBD2. Germline CDR1 is SGHTA and CDR2 is FQGTGA. V lost 7 bases to trimming and J lost 2 bases; unmatched junction nucleotides: 15. The CDR3 has 17 residues. The CDR3: CASTPHAGEVITDTQYF. The CDR3 nucleotides are TGTGCCAGCACCCCCCATGCGGGGGAGGTGATCACAGATACGCAGTATTTT.

A remark on this clone: At one boundary the junction diverges from the germline segment, which might be a read error. The chain employs TRBV4-2 and TRBJ2-3; 7 nucleotides match TRBD2. CDR1 LGHNA and CDR2 YNFKEQ come from the germline V gene. The CDR3 length is 14 residues. CDR3 sequence reads: CASSKELATDTQYF. The CDR3 nucleotides are TGTGCCAGCAGCAAAGAACTAGCGACAGATACGCAGTATTTT.

The rearrangement links TRBV11-3 to TRBJ1-1, with D unclear. Germline CDR1 is SGHNT and CDR2 is YENEEA. CDR3 size: 13 residues. V dropped 0 bases and J dropped 2 bases, with 4 bases sitting between them. CDR3 sequence reads: CASSLDVNTEAFF. In nucleotides, the CDR3 is TGTGCCAGCAGCTTAGACGTAAACACTGAAGCTTTCTTT.

The gene calls are TRBV5-6 and TRBJ2-6, with no clear D. Trimming shortened V by 5 bases and J by 1 base, and 13 bases separated the two germline ends. The CDR3 is made up of 16 amino acids. In germline, CDR1 is SGHDT, CDR2 YYEEEE. In DNA form, the CDR3 reads TGTGCCAGCAGGGCCCGAGGATATTCTGGGGCCAACGTCCTGACTTTC. Encoded protein: CASRARGYSGANVLTF. Looking up the rest from reference TRBV5-6 and TRBJ2-6 gives the full variable domain: DAGVTQSPTHLIKTRGQQVTLRCSPKSGHDTVSWYQQALGQGPQFIFQYYEEEERQRGNFPDRFSGHQFPNYSSELNVNALLLGDSALYLCASRARGYSGANVLTFGAGSRLTVL.

This chain uses TRBV9 with TRBJ2-1, with 7 bases matching TRBD2. The trim removed 1 base at V and 4 bases at J, leaving 8 bases unmatched. The CDR3 sequence is 16 residues long. Germline V gene data show CDR1 as SGDLS and CDR2 as YYNGEE. The CDR3 region is CASSVSRGSLYNEQFF. CDR3 nucleotides: TGTGCCAGCAGCGTATCACGCGGGAGTCTATACAATGAGCAGTTCTTC.

The chain carries TRBV27 and TRBJ2-5, with D tentatively TRBD2 (5 bases). Trimming pared 8 bases from V and 3 bases from J, leaving 13 bases between. The CDR3 length is 13 residues. CDR1 is MNHEY, CDR2 SMNVEV, per germline (reference sequence). CDR3 nucleotide sequence: TGTGCCAGCGGGAGCTCGTTAAAAGAGACCCAGTACTTC. Its protein is CASGSSLKETQYF.